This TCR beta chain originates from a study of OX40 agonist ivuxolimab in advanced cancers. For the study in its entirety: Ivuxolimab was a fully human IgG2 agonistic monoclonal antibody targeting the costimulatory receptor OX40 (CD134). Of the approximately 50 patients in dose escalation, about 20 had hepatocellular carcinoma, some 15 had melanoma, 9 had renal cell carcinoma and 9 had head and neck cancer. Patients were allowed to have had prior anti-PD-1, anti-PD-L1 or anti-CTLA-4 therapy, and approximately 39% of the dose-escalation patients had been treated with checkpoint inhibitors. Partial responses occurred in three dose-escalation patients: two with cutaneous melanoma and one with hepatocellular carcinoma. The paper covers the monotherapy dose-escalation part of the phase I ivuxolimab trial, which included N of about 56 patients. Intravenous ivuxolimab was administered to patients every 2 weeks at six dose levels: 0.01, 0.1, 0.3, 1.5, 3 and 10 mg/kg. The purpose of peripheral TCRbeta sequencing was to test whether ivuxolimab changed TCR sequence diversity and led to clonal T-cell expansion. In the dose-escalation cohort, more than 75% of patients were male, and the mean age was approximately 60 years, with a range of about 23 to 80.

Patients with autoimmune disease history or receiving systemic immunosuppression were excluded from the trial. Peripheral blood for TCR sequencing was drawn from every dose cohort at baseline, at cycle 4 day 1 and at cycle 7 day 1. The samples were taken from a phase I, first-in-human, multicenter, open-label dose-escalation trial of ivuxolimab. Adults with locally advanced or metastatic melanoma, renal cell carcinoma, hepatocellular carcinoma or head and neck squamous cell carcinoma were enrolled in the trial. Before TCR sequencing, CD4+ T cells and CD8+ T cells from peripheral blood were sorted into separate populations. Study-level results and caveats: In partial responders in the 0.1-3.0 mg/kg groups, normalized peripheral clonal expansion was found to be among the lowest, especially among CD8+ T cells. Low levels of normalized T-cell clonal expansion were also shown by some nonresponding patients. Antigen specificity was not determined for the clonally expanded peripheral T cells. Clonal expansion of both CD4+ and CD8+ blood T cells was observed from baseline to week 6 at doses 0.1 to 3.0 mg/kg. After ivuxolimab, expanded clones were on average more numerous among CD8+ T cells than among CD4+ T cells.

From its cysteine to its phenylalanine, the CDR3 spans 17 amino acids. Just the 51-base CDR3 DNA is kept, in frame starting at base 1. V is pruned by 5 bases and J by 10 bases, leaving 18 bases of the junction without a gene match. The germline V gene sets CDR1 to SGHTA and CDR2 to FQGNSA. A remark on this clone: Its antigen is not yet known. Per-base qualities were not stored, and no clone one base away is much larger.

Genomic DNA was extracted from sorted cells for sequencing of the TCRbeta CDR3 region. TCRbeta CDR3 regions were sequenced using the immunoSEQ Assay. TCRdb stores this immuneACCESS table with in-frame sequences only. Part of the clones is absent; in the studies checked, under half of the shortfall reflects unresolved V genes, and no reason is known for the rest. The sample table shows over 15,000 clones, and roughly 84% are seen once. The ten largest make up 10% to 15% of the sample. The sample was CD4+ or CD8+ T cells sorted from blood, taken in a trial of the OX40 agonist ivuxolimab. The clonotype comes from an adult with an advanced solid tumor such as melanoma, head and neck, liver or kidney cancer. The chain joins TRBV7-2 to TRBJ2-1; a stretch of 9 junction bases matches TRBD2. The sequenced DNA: TGTGCCAGCAGCCCCCGCGCCCGACTAGCGGCGCCGGGGGAGCAGTTCTTC. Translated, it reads CASSPRARLAAPGEQFF.